The rows below give T cell receptor beta chains drawn from one sample of a study of CD8 T cells in Susac syndrome. TCRdb ran MiXCR on the immunoSEQ multiplex PCR reads and lists one entry per CDR3 protein. This table has 140,000 or so distinct CDR3 sequences, roughly 94% appearing once. The sequenced sample was CD4+ T cells from PBMCs. These receptors originate from a human donor in good health. CDR3s include the opening cysteine and the closing phenylalanine or tryptophan. The D gene is left open where the match is weak. Expanded clones get a size class; other rows say once, few or many, or leave the size out.

DNA,CDR3,J,V,D,size
TGTGCCAGTACGCCGGGCGGGGCTCCCGTCTATGGCTACACCTTC,CASTPGGAPVYGYTF,TRBJ1-2,TRBV12-3/TRBV12-4,.,.
TGTGCCAGCAGTCAAGACAGGGGGCACACCTACGAGCAGTACTTC,CASSQDRGHTYEQYF,TRBJ2-7,TRBV12-3/TRBV12-4,TRBD1,.
TGCAGTGCTAGAGACCTGGGACAGCTAAATGGCTACACCTTC,CSARDLGQLNGYTF,TRBJ1-2,TRBV20-1,TRBD1,.
TGTGCCAGCAGCCCGAGCGGACAGGGGAACACTGAAGCTTTCTTT,CASSPSGQGNTEAFF,TRBJ1-1,TRBV3-1,TRBD1,.
TGCAGTGCTGCCAGCTCTAGCTGGGGCACAGATACGCAGTATTTT,CSAASSSWGTDTQYF,TRBJ2-3,TRBV20-1,.,.
TGTGCCAGCAGGGAGGGACTAGCGGGCCCGGAGTACTTC,CASREGLAGPEYF,TRBJ2-7,TRBV9,TRBD2,.
TGTGCCAGTAGTATTGCAGGGGTGGGGAGTACTGAAGCTTTCTTT,CASSIAGVGSTEAFF,TRBJ1-1,TRBV19,.,.
TGTGCCAGCTCACCGATCGGGGCCCCTGGGAACACTGAAGCTTTCTTT,CASSPIGAPGNTEAFF,TRBJ1-1,TRBV18,.,.
TGCGCCAGCAGACCGTTTACAGCAAGGGTAACCACAGATACGCAGTATTTT,CASRPFTARVTTDTQYF,TRBJ2-3,TRBV23-1,.,.
TGTGCCAGCAGCCGGGGATCGACTAATGAAAAACTGTTTTTT,CASSRGSTNEKLFF,TRBJ1-4,TRBV9,.,.
TGTGCCAGCTCACCACCTTCAGGCACAGATACGCAGTATTTT,CASSPPSGTDTQYF,TRBJ2-3,TRBV18,.,.
TGCAGTGCTAGAAGACTAGCGGGAGGGGACTACGAGCAGTACTTC,CSARRLAGGDYEQYF,TRBJ2-7,TRBV20-1,TRBD2,.
TGTGCCAGCAGCTTAGGACTAGCGGGAGGACACAATGAGCAGTTCTTC,CASSLGLAGGHNEQFF,TRBJ2-1,TRBV7-2,TRBD2,.
TGTGCCTGGGTGGGTTTAATCAACACTGAAGCTTTCTTT,CAWVGLINTEAFF,TRBJ1-1,TRBV30,.,.
TGTGCCAGCAGGGGGACAGGGGGCTTCTACGAGCAGTACTTC,CASRGTGGFYEQYF,TRBJ2-7,TRBV2,TRBD1,.
TGTGCCAGCAGTTGGCCGGGAGGGACTACCTACGAGCAGTACTTC,CASSWPGGTTYEQYF,TRBJ2-7,TRBV6-6,TRBD2,.
TGCAGTGCTAGATTTGAGAGAGCGGGACTAGCGGGACCTAAGAGCACAGATACGCAGTATTTT,CSARFERAGLAGPKSTDTQYF,TRBJ2-3,TRBV20-1,TRBD2,.
TGTGCCATCAGTGATATGACAGCTGGAGCCTACGAGCAGTACTTC,CAISDMTAGAYEQYF,TRBJ2-7,TRBV10-3,.,.
TGTGCCAGCAGCAAACTAGGCTTCTATGGCTACACCTTC,CASSKLGFYGYTF,TRBJ1-2,TRBV7-2,.,.
TGTGCCAGCTCAGTTGGCGGGGTAGGTCAGCCCCAGCATTTT,CASSVGGVGQPQHF,TRBJ1-5,TRBV18,.,.
TGCGCCAGCAGGGAGGGGACAGGGGGGTCCTACGAGCAGTACTTC,CASREGTGGSYEQYF,TRBJ2-7,TRBV5-1,TRBD1,.
TGTGCCAGCAGCCAAGGTCAACAGAAGGACAACCATAACTATGGCTACACCTTC,CASSQGQQKDNHNYGYTF,TRBJ1-2,TRBV3-1,.,once
TGTGCCAGCTCATCCATCAGGGAGCTGGATGAGCAGTTCTTC,CASSSIRELDEQFF,TRBJ2-1,TRBV18,.,.
TGTGCCAGCAGTGGGCACACGACAGGGACGCAGTATTTT,CASSGHTTGTQYF,TRBJ2-3,TRBV6-1,TRBD1,few
TGTGCCAGCAGTGAAGATGGGGATCGGCATGGCTACACCTTC,CASSEDGDRHGYTF,TRBJ1-2,TRBV6-1,.,.
TGTGCCAGCAGCTTAGCCGCGGATGGCTACACCTTC,CASSLAADGYTF,TRBJ1-2,TRBV12-3/TRBV12-4,.,.
TGTGCCAGCAGCCCCCGGCAAACGGGGGGTGACACTGAAGCTTTCTTT,CASSPRQTGGDTEAFF,TRBJ1-1,TRBV9,.,.